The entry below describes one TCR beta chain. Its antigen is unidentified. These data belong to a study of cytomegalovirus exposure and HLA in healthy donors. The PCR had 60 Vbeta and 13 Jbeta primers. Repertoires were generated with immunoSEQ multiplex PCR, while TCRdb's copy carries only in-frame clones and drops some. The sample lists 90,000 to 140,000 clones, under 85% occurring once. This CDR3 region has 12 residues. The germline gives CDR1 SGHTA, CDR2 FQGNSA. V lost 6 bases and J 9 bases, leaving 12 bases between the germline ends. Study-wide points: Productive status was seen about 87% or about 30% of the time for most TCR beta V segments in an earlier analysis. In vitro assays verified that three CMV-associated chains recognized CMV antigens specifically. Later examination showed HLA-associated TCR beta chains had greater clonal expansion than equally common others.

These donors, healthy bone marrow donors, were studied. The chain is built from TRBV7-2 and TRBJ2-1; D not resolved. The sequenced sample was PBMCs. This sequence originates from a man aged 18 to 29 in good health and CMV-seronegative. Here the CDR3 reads CASSLEVFEQFF. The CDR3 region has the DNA TGTGCCAGCAGTCTAGAGGTATTTGAGCAGTTCTTC. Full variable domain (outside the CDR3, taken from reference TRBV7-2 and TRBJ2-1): GAGVSQSPSNKVTEKGKDVELRCDPISGHTALYWYRQSLGQGLEFLIYFQGNSAPDKSGLPSDRFSAERTGGSVSTLTIQRTQQEDSAVYLCASSLEVFEQFFGPGTRLTVL.